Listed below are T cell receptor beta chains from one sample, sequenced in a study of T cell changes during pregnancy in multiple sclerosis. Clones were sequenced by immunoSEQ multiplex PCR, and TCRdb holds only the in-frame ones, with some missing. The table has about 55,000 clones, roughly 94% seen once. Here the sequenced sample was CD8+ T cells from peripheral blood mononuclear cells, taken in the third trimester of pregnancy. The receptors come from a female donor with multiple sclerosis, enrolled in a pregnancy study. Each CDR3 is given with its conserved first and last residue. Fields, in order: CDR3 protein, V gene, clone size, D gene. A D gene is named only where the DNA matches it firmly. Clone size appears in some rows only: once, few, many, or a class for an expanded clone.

cdr3_aa: CASSFGQANYGYTF; v_call: TRBV5-1; clone_size: NA; d_call: TRBD1
cdr3_aa: CASSLGTGGNQPQHF; v_call: TRBV27; clone_size: NA; d_call: TRBD1
cdr3_aa: CASSQDSVAGENNEQFF; v_call: TRBV4-3; clone_size: NA; d_call: TRBD2
cdr3_aa: CASSPTGQAGFDTQYF; v_call: TRBV27; clone_size: NA; d_call: TRBD1
cdr3_aa: CASSPEASSYEQYF; v_call: TRBV5-4; clone_size: NA; d_call: NA
cdr3_aa: CASSEGDGVGQPQHF; v_call: TRBV9; clone_size: NA; d_call: NA
cdr3_aa: CASSTGPEQFF; v_call: TRBV19; clone_size: NA; d_call: NA
cdr3_aa: CASSSSGTTASNQPQHF; v_call: TRBV27; clone_size: once; d_call: NA
cdr3_aa: CASSTLPGQGTSEQYF; v_call: TRBV2; clone_size: NA; d_call: TRBD1
cdr3_aa: CAWSILAGGEAEQYF; v_call: TRBV30; clone_size: few; d_call: TRBD2
cdr3_aa: CASSSRDSGTDTQYF; v_call: TRBV27; clone_size: NA; d_call: NA
cdr3_aa: CSVDRAPDTQYF; v_call: TRBV29-1; clone_size: once; d_call: NA
cdr3_aa: CASSPVTAFTDTQYF; v_call: TRBV5-1; clone_size: few; d_call: NA
cdr3_aa: CASSRDRVHEQYF; v_call: TRBV5-1; clone_size: NA; d_call: TRBD1
cdr3_aa: CASSIGGSNQPQHF; v_call: TRBV7-9; clone_size: NA; d_call: NA
cdr3_aa: CATDRAGRDTQYF; v_call: TRBV2; clone_size: NA; d_call: NA
cdr3_aa: CASSSTSGFTDTQYF; v_call: TRBV19; clone_size: few; d_call: TRBD2
cdr3_aa: CASSLPGGGTDTQYF; v_call: TRBV5-5; clone_size: NA; d_call: NA
cdr3_aa: CASSSVVGGQETQYF; v_call: TRBV28; clone_size: NA; d_call: NA
cdr3_aa: CASSARDSQETQYF; v_call: TRBV9; clone_size: once; d_call: TRBD1
cdr3_aa: CASSTTSGYEQYF; v_call: TRBV5-4; clone_size: NA; d_call: TRBD2
cdr3_aa: CASSEYYSLNEKLFF; v_call: TRBV25-1; clone_size: NA; d_call: NA
cdr3_aa: CASSLDGGSGANVLTF; v_call: TRBV7-9; clone_size: NA; d_call: NA
cdr3_aa: CASSQLHQSTDTQYF; v_call: TRBV4-2; clone_size: NA; d_call: NA
cdr3_aa: CASSLLLAVSTDTQYF; v_call: TRBV28; clone_size: few; d_call: TRBD2
cdr3_aa: CASSWRVNTEAFF; v_call: TRBV5-5; clone_size: NA; d_call: NA
cdr3_aa: CASSLNRDYEQYF; v_call: TRBV27; clone_size: NA; d_call: NA
cdr3_aa: CASSLWQVGTDTQYF; v_call: TRBV28; clone_size: NA; d_call: NA
cdr3_aa: CASSELVTGGRETQYF; v_call: TRBV2; clone_size: NA; d_call: TRBD1
cdr3_aa: CASSQDGTSGADTQYF; v_call: TRBV4-1; clone_size: NA; d_call: TRBD2
cdr3_aa: CASSITGEKLFF; v_call: TRBV27; clone_size: NA; d_call: NA
cdr3_aa: CASSLGEGVGFSGNTIYF; v_call: TRBV5-4; clone_size: NA; d_call: NA
cdr3_aa: CASSRLAGEGETQYF; v_call: TRBV6-1; clone_size: NA; d_call: TRBD2
cdr3_aa: CASSVGTSGNEQFF; v_call: TRBV9; clone_size: NA; d_call: NA
cdr3_aa: CASSFDGSGGPEAFF; v_call: TRBV5-4; clone_size: once; d_call: NA
cdr3_aa: CASSEIGTTYEQYF; v_call: TRBV6-1; clone_size: NA; d_call: TRBD2